Listed below are T cell receptor beta chains from one sample, sequenced in a study of T cells in Graves' hyperthyroidism and ophthalmopathy. TCRdb passed the multiplex PCR reads through MiXCR, listing each CDR3 protein once. The table records about 96,000 distinct CDR3 sequences, just over 50% of them present only once. The sequenced sample consisted of blood. The receptors come from a woman between 40 and 50 years old with Graves' hyperthyroidism. Both conserved end residues are part of each CDR3. Fields, in order: CDR3 protein, CDR3 DNA, D gene, J gene, clone size, V gene. The D gene is left open where the match is weak. The size of a clone is reported for some rows only, either as once, few or many, or as a class for expanded clones.

CDR3aa: CASSDAQGDQPRHF
CDR3nt: TGTGCCAGCAGCGACGCCCAGGGGGATCAGCCCCGGCATTTT
d_gene: TRBD1
j_gene: TRBJ1-5
abundance: NA
v_gene: TRBV7-9

CDR3aa: CASSPTRGNTEAFF
CDR3nt: TGTGCCAGCTCACCGACGAGAGGGAACACTGAAGCTTTCTTT
d_gene: NA
j_gene: TRBJ1-1
abundance: NA
v_gene: TRBV18

CDR3aa: CASSPTFDPYEQYF
CDR3nt: TGTGCCAGCTCACCCACATTTGATCCATACGAGCAGTACTTC
d_gene: NA
j_gene: TRBJ2-7
abundance: few
v_gene: TRBV14

CDR3aa: CASSPAGWGEKLFF
CDR3nt: TGTGCCAGCAGCCCCGCGGGTTGGGGCGAAAAACTGTTTTTT
d_gene: NA
j_gene: TRBJ1-4
abundance: many
v_gene: TRBV9

CDR3aa: CASHGEGGGYTF
CDR3nt: TGTGCCAGTCACGGGGAGGGCGGTGGCTACACCTTC
d_gene: NA
j_gene: TRBJ1-2
abundance: many
v_gene: TRBV28

CDR3aa: CSAKPSGTYEQYF
CDR3nt: TGCAGTGCCAAGCCCAGCGGGACCTACGAGCAGTACTTC
d_gene: TRBD2
j_gene: TRBJ2-7
abundance: NA
v_gene: TRBV20-1

CDR3aa: CASSVGAGANLGEQYF
CDR3nt: TGTGCCAGCAGCGTAGGGGCGGGAGCTAATCTTGGCGAGCAGTACTTC
d_gene: TRBD2
j_gene: TRBJ2-7
abundance: many
v_gene: TRBV9

CDR3aa: CATRGDSPAGELFF
CDR3nt: TGTGCCACCAGGGGGGACAGCCCAGCCGGGGAGCTGTTTTTT
d_gene: TRBD1
j_gene: TRBJ2-2
abundance: many
v_gene: TRBV24-1

CDR3aa: CASSPGTGKSNQPQHF
CDR3nt: TGTGCCAGCAGCCCGGGGACAGGGAAGAGCAATCAGCCCCAGCATTTT
d_gene: TRBD1
j_gene: TRBJ1-5
abundance: NA
v_gene: TRBV5-1

CDR3aa: CASSYLSGQPQTGEPFF
CDR3nt: TGTGCCAGCAGTTACCTCTCGGGACAACCACAGACCGGGGAGCCGTTTTTT
d_gene: NA
j_gene: TRBJ2-2
abundance: once
v_gene: TRBV6-5

CDR3aa: CASSRLTGDTLNQPQHF
CDR3nt: TGTGCCAGCAGCCGACTTACAGGGGACACTCTCAATCAGCCCCAGCATTTT
d_gene: TRBD1
j_gene: TRBJ1-5
abundance: NA
v_gene: TRBV7-8

CDR3aa: CASSHRWGLGSYEQYF
CDR3nt: TGCGCCAGCAGCCACAGGTGGGGACTCGGCTCCTACGAGCAGTACTTC
d_gene: NA
j_gene: TRBJ2-7
abundance: many
v_gene: TRBV4-1

CDR3aa: CASSRSGGWTEAFF
CDR3nt: TGCGCCAGCAGCCGTTCGGGGGGCTGGACTGAAGCTTTCTTT
d_gene: NA
j_gene: TRBJ1-1
abundance: many
v_gene: TRBV5-1

CDR3aa: CATSSEDTRGREQYF
CDR3nt: TGTGCCACCAGCAGCGAGGACACCCGGGGGCGCGAGCAGTACTTC
d_gene: NA
j_gene: TRBJ2-7
abundance: NA
v_gene: TRBV15

CDR3aa: CASSDHRGLEQYF
CDR3nt: TGTGCCAGTAGTGACCACAGGGGTTTGGAGCAGTACTTC
d_gene: TRBD1
j_gene: TRBJ2-7
abundance: NA
v_gene: TRBV19

CDR3aa: CASSDGGGDAYNSPLHF
CDR3nt: TGTGCCAGCAGTGACGGAGGGGGGGACGCCTATAATTCACCCCTCCACTTT
d_gene: NA
j_gene: TRBJ1-6
abundance: NA
v_gene: TRBV6-1

CDR3aa: CASSQRALAGVEQYF
CDR3nt: TGTGCCAGCAGCCAGAGGGCACTAGCGGGAGTTGAGCAGTACTTC
d_gene: TRBD2
j_gene: TRBJ2-7
abundance: many
v_gene: TRBV14

CDR3aa: CSARDLDTTEAFF
CDR3nt: TGCAGTGCTAGAGATCTCGACACCACTGAAGCTTTCTTT
d_gene: NA
j_gene: TRBJ1-1
abundance: few
v_gene: TRBV20-1

CDR3aa: CASSWAAGETQYF
CDR3nt: TGTGCCAGCAGCTGGGCGGCGGGAGAGACCCAGTACTTC
d_gene: NA
j_gene: TRBJ2-5
abundance: NA
v_gene: TRBV7-9

CDR3aa: CARRPGRGSNYGYTF
CDR3nt: TGTGCCAGGAGGCCGGGACGGGGATCGAACTATGGCTACACCTTC
d_gene: NA
j_gene: TRBJ1-2
abundance: once
v_gene: TRBV2

CDR3aa: CSATQGSSSYEQYF
CDR3nt: TGCAGTGCTACACAGGGGTCGAGCTCCTACGAGCAGTACTTC
d_gene: TRBD1
j_gene: TRBJ2-7
abundance: medium-sized
v_gene: TRBV20-1

CDR3aa: CSTPTGMGSPLHF
CDR3nt: TGCAGTACCCCGACAGGGATGGGTTCACCCCTCCACTTT
d_gene: TRBD1
j_gene: TRBJ1-6
abundance: NA
v_gene: TRBV20-1

CDR3aa: CASTLAGTYEQYF
CDR3nt: TGTGCCAGCACCCTGGCAGGGACCTACGAGCAGTACTTC
d_gene: NA
j_gene: TRBJ2-7
abundance: NA
v_gene: TRBV5-8

CDR3aa: CSVEEGQNTEAFF
CDR3nt: TGCAGCGTTGAAGAGGGACAGAACACTGAAGCTTTCTTT
d_gene: NA
j_gene: TRBJ1-1
abundance: many
v_gene: TRBV29-1

CDR3aa: CASSSANTIYNSPLHF
CDR3nt: TGTGCCAGCAGTTCCGCGAACACCATTTATAATTCACCCCTCCACTTT
d_gene: NA
j_gene: TRBJ1-6
abundance: once
v_gene: TRBV6-6

CDR3aa: CASSEVGQGGYEQYF
CDR3nt: TGTGCCAGCAGTGAAGTGGGACAGGGTGGCTACGAGCAGTACTTC
d_gene: TRBD1
j_gene: TRBJ2-7
abundance: NA
v_gene: TRBV2

CDR3aa: CATSPHRRIAGTDTQYF
CDR3nt: TGTGCCACCAGCCCCCACCGAAGAATCGCGGGCACAGATACGCAGTATTTT
d_gene: NA
j_gene: TRBJ2-3
abundance: many
v_gene: TRBV15

CDR3aa: CSARTDSTDTQYF
CDR3nt: TGCAGTGCTAGGACAGATTCCACAGATACGCAGTATTTT
d_gene: NA
j_gene: TRBJ2-3
abundance: NA
v_gene: TRBV20-1

CDR3aa: CSARDPARTNGKLFF
CDR3nt: TGCAGTGCTAGAGATCCGGCAAGGACCAATGGAAAGCTGTTTTTT
d_gene: NA
j_gene: TRBJ1-4
abundance: NA
v_gene: TRBV20-1

CDR3aa: CASSGPFYYEQYF
CDR3nt: TGCGCCAGCAGCGGGCCTTTCTACTACGAGCAGTACTTC
d_gene: NA
j_gene: TRBJ2-7
abundance: many
v_gene: TRBV4-1

CDR3aa: CASSSKQTGELFF
CDR3nt: TGTGCCAGCAGCTCCAAACAGACAGGGGAGCTGTTTTTT
d_gene: NA
j_gene: TRBJ2-2
abundance: NA
v_gene: TRBV7-8

CDR3aa: CASSSGTGFTGNTIYF
CDR3nt: TGTGCCAGCAGCTCCGGGACAGGGTTCACTGGAAACACCATATATTTT
d_gene: TRBD1
j_gene: TRBJ1-3
abundance: few
v_gene: TRBV5-1

CDR3aa: CAISEWGTGHEQYF
CDR3nt: TGTGCCATCAGTGAGTGGGGGACAGGGCACGAGCAGTACTTC
d_gene: TRBD1
j_gene: TRBJ2-7
abundance: NA
v_gene: TRBV10-3

CDR3aa: CASSYGRGRGTVTETQYF
CDR3nt: TGTGCCAGCAGTTACGGTCGGGGCAGGGGGACGGTGACAGAGACCCAGTACTTC
d_gene: TRBD1
j_gene: TRBJ2-5
abundance: many
v_gene: TRBV6-2/TRBV6-3

CDR3aa: CASSDGLGQGAQETQYYSYTF
CDR3nt: TGTGCCAGCAGTGATGGGTTGGGACAGGGGGCGCAGGAGACCCAGTACTATAGCTACACCTTC
d_gene: TRBD1
j_gene: TRBJ1-2
abundance: NA
v_gene: TRBV2

CDR3aa: CASSLGDRVIFYGYTF
CDR3nt: TGTGCCAGCAGCTTAGGGGACAGGGTAATTTTCTATGGCTACACCTTC
d_gene: TRBD1
j_gene: TRBJ1-2
abundance: NA
v_gene: TRBV7-2

CDR3aa: CSASGRGLQGPAGELFF
CDR3nt: TGCAGTGCTAGTGGCCGGGGCCTCCAAGGCCCCGCCGGGGAGCTGTTTTTT
d_gene: NA
j_gene: TRBJ2-2
abundance: NA
v_gene: TRBV20-1

CDR3aa: CASSPRDGSSPLHF
CDR3nt: TGTGCCAGCAGCCCCAGAGACGGTAGTTCCCCCCTCCACTTT
d_gene: NA
j_gene: TRBJ1-6
abundance: NA
v_gene: TRBV5-1

CDR3aa: CSVGTGGRQTQYF
CDR3nt: TGCAGCGTAGGAACAGGGGGCAGGCAGACCCAGTACTTC
d_gene: TRBD1
j_gene: TRBJ2-5
abundance: many
v_gene: TRBV29-1

CDR3aa: CASSPPGGHEQYF
CDR3nt: TGTGCCAGCAGTCCCCCCGGGGGCCACGAGCAGTACTTC
d_gene: NA
j_gene: TRBJ2-7
abundance: many
v_gene: TRBV7-2

CDR3aa: CASGTGFTEAFF
CDR3nt: TGTGCCAGCGGGACAGGGTTCACTGAAGCTTTCTTT
d_gene: TRBD1
j_gene: TRBJ1-1
abundance: NA
v_gene: TRBV7-8

CDR3aa: CSSQRTAMNTEAFF
CDR3nt: TGCAGCAGCCAACGGACAGCTATGAACACTGAAGCTTTCTTT
d_gene: NA
j_gene: TRBJ1-1
abundance: NA
v_gene: TRBV29-1

CDR3aa: CASSLLGARTEAFF
CDR3nt: TGTGCCAGCAGCCTTCTAGGGGCGCGGACTGAAGCTTTCTTT
d_gene: NA
j_gene: TRBJ1-1
abundance: NA
v_gene: TRBV7-9

CDR3aa: CAIKPGQDVAGELFF
CDR3nt: TGTGCCATCAAGCCGGGACAGGACGTCGCCGGGGAGCTGTTTTTT
d_gene: TRBD1
j_gene: TRBJ2-2
abundance: NA
v_gene: TRBV10-3

CDR3aa: CASSLNRPGNTEAFF
CDR3nt: TGTGCCAGTAGTCTTAACCGCCCGGGGAACACTGAAGCTTTCTTT
d_gene: NA
j_gene: TRBJ1-1
abundance: many
v_gene: TRBV19

CDR3aa: CASSPGTSGIGEQYF
CDR3nt: TGTGCCAGCAGCCCTGGGACTAGCGGGATCGGCGAGCAGTACTTC
d_gene: TRBD2
j_gene: TRBJ2-7
abundance: NA
v_gene: TRBV7-6

CDR3aa: CSVSGDRGVYEQYF
CDR3nt: TGCAGCGTTAGTGGGGACAGGGGAGTCTACGAGCAGTACTTC
d_gene: TRBD1
j_gene: TRBJ2-7
abundance: many
v_gene: TRBV29-1

CDR3aa: CAGSSRTGYAGRGGYTF
CDR3nt: TGTGCAGGCAGCTCACGGACAGGGTATGCAGGGCGTGGTGGCTACACCTTC
d_gene: TRBD1
j_gene: TRBJ1-2
abundance: NA
v_gene: TRBV13

CDR3aa: CASSQGNYGYTF
CDR3nt: TGTGCCAGCAGTCAGGGAAACTATGGCTACACCTTC
d_gene: NA
j_gene: TRBJ1-2
abundance: many
v_gene: TRBV6-5

CDR3aa: CSAIVQGVNGYTF
CDR3nt: TGCAGTGCCATCGTACAGGGAGTCAATGGCTACACCTTC
d_gene: NA
j_gene: TRBJ1-2
abundance: NA
v_gene: TRBV20-1

CDR3aa: CASSEQEHQPQHF
CDR3nt: TGTGCCAGCAGTGAACAGGAGCACCAGCCCCAGCATTTT
d_gene: NA
j_gene: TRBJ1-5
abundance: NA
v_gene: TRBV25-1

CDR3aa: CASSPGTEEETQYF
CDR3nt: TGTGCCAGCAGTCCCGGGACAGAGGAGGAGACCCAGTACTTC
d_gene: TRBD1
j_gene: TRBJ2-5
abundance: NA
v_gene: TRBV2

CDR3aa: CASSYKRGYQETQYF
CDR3nt: TGTGCCAGCAGTTATAAACGGGGGTACCAAGAGACCCAGTACTTC
d_gene: NA
j_gene: TRBJ2-5
abundance: few
v_gene: TRBV6-5

CDR3aa: CASTSGLDGYTF
CDR3nt: TGTGCCAGCACCTCGGGGCTCGATGGCTACACCTTC
d_gene: NA
j_gene: TRBJ1-2
abundance: NA
v_gene: TRBV7-3

CDR3aa: CASSLRTGATNEKLFF
CDR3nt: TGTGCCAGCAGCTTACGAACGGGGGCAACTAATGAAAAACTGTTTTTT
d_gene: NA
j_gene: TRBJ1-4
abundance: NA
v_gene: TRBV13

CDR3aa: CAGSQGGQESYELYF
CDR3nt: TGTGCCGGCAGCCAGGGGGGACAGGAGTCCTACGAGCTGTACTTC
d_gene: TRBD1
j_gene: TRBJ2-7
abundance: NA
v_gene: TRBV7-8